These T cell receptor beta chains were read from a single sample in a study of blood T cell repertoires in COVID-19. Repertoires were generated with immunoSEQ multiplex PCR, while TCRdb's copy carries only in-frame clones and drops some. The sample carries approximately 80,000 clones, around 89% recorded once. The sequenced sample consisted of peripheral blood. These receptors were taken from a human donor in a cohort sampled during active COVID-19. CDR3s include the opening cysteine and the closing phenylalanine or tryptophan. The D gene is left open where the match is weak. Only part of the rows carry a size: once, few, many, or a class if the clone is expanded.

D	J	size	V	DNA	CDR3
NA	TRBJ2-1	NA	TRBV7-2	TGTGCCAGCAGCTCTCAAAGGGGCGGGGGCGCCAATGAGCAGTTCTTC	CASSSQRGGGANEQFF
TRBD1	TRBJ2-3	NA	TRBV27	TGTGCCAGCAGTTTACGACAGACAGGGTGGACATCTAGCACAGATACGCAGTATTTT	CASSLRQTGWTSSTDTQYF
NA	TRBJ2-1	NA	TRBV4-2	TGTGCCAGCAGCCAAGATGTACCAGATGAGCAGTTCTTC	CASSQDVPDEQFF
TRBD2	TRBJ2-3	once	TRBV7-6	TGTGCCAGCAGTTCACGACCGGGACTAAGCACAGATACGCAGTATTTT	CASSSRPGLSTDTQYF
NA	TRBJ2-2	NA	TRBV19	TGTGCCAGTAGTATACAAATCACCGGGGAGCTGTTTTTT	CASSIQITGELFF
TRBD2	TRBJ2-3	NA	TRBV3-1/TRBV3-2	TGTGCCAGCAGCCACGGGCCAACTAGCGGTTCAAGGGATACGCAGTATTTT	CASSHGPTSGSRDTQYF
NA	TRBJ2-7	NA	TRBV6-5	TGTGCCAGCAGTACGGGGGACGAGCAGTACTTC	CASSTGDEQYF
NA	TRBJ1-5	NA	TRBV25-1	TGTGCCAGCAGTGAAGGGGACACCAATCAGCCCCAGCATTTT	CASSEGDTNQPQHF
NA	TRBJ1-5	NA	TRBV28	TGTGCCAGCAGATCGACAGGAGCATATCAGCCCCAGCATTTT	CASRSTGAYQPQHF
NA	TRBJ1-6	NA	TRBV7-6	TGTGCCAGCAGCCACCTAGCTCCTAGCGGAGATTCACCCCTCCACTTT	CASSHLAPSGDSPLHF
TRBD1	TRBJ2-7	NA	TRBV5-1	TGCGCCAGCAGCTTGGGACCGGGACAGGCCTACGAGCAGTACTTC	CASSLGPGQAYEQYF
TRBD1	TRBJ2-2	NA	TRBV14	TGTGCCAGCAGCCGACAGGGACGGACGAACACCGGGGAGCTGTTTTTT	CASSRQGRTNTGELFF
TRBD2	TRBJ2-5	NA	TRBV7-2	TGTGCCAGCAGTCGGACTAGCGGGAGACAGGAGACCCAGTACTTC	CASSRTSGRQETQYF
TRBD1	TRBJ2-5	NA	TRBV18	TGTGCCAGCAGGGACAGGTTGAACCAAGAGACCCAGTACTTC	CASRDRLNQETQYF
NA	TRBJ1-1	NA	TRBV6-5	TGTGCCAGCAGTTACCGCGGTCCTTCGAACACTGAAGCTTTCTTT	CASSYRGPSNTEAFF
NA	TRBJ2-7	NA	TRBV29-1	TGCAGCGTTGAAGATGACCACAGCTCCTACGAGCAGTACTTC	CSVEDDHSSYEQYF
TRBD1	TRBJ2-3	NA	TRBV30	TGTGCCTGGAGTGTAGAAAGGGGGACAGGGACGCAGTATTTT	CAWSVERGTGTQYF
TRBD2	TRBJ2-1	NA	TRBV9	TGTGCCAGCAGCGGAAGCGGGGGGCGTTACAATGAGCAGTTCTTC	CASSGSGGRYNEQFF
NA	TRBJ1-2	NA	TRBV2	TGTGCCAGCAGAGAACAGGACTATGGCTACACCTTC	CASREQDYGYTF
NA	TRBJ2-6	NA	TRBV30	TGTGCCTGGTTAACTCCCGGGGCCAACGTCCTGACTTTC	CAWLTPGANVLTF
NA	TRBJ2-1	once	TRBV5-1	TGCGCCAGTTTTCAGGGGCCGGGGAATGAGCAGTTCTTC	CASFQGPGNEQFF
NA	TRBJ2-7	NA	TRBV6-6	TGTGCCAGCAGTTTTGGGGACATTCTGGGCTCGGGGGAGCAGTACTTC	CASSFGDILGSGEQYF
TRBD1	TRBJ1-4	NA	TRBV2	TGTGCCATCGCTGCACAGGGGCGTGAGGGGGAAAAACTGTTTTTT	CAIAAQGREGEKLFF
NA	TRBJ2-7	once	TRBV28	TGTGCCAGCAAACCGGGGAGGCGGAGCTCCTACGAGCAGTACTTC	CASKPGRRSSYEQYF
NA	TRBJ2-1	NA	TRBV3-1/TRBV3-2	TGTGCCAGCAGCCAAGTGGGGACTCGCAATGAGCAGTTCTTC	CASSQVGTRNEQFF
TRBD2	TRBJ2-1	NA	TRBV19	TGTGCCAGTAGTACGGGACTAGCGGGAGTCACGTTCTTC	CASSTGLAGVTFF
TRBD1	TRBJ1-1	NA	TRBV7-8	TGTGCCAGCAGCTTAGGGACAGGGATGAACACTGAAGCTTTCTTT	CASSLGTGMNTEAFF
NA	TRBJ2-7	NA	TRBV15	TGTGCCACCAGTTATTTTGCGCGAGAGCAGTACTTC	CATSYFAREQYF
NA	TRBJ2-3	NA	TRBV5-1	TGCGCCAGCAGCCCCGGACAGCTAAATTCCGATACGCAGTATTTT	CASSPGQLNSDTQYF
TRBD2	TRBJ2-3	once	TRBV13	TGTGCCAGCAGACGGGCCATAGCGGGGGGCAGCACAGATACGCAGTATTTT	CASRRAIAGGSTDTQYF
NA	TRBJ2-1	NA	TRBV4-1	TGCGCCAGCAGCCAAGAAGAGGCGGTACCTCAGTTCTTC	CASSQEEAVPQFF
TRBD1	TRBJ1-2	NA	TRBV2	TGTGCCAGCAGGAACCTACGGGACAGGGGATCTTATGGCTACACCTTC	CASRNLRDRGSYGYTF
TRBD2	TRBJ2-2	once	TRBV7-3	TGTGCCAGCAGCCCGGGGGGAACCGGGGAGCTGTTTTTT	CASSPGGTGELFF
TRBD1	TRBJ1-2	NA	TRBV18	TGTGCCAGCTCACCACCCAACCTCCTGACAGGGGGCTATGGCTACACCTTC	CASSPPNLLTGGYGYTF
TRBD1	TRBJ1-3	few	TRBV20-1	TGCAGTGCTAGTAGACAGGGGGCGTTTGGAAACACCATATATTTT	CSASRQGAFGNTIYF
NA	TRBJ2-3	NA	TRBV5-8	TGTGCCAGCAGCTTGGGCGTAGGGGCGGTGAGCACAGATACGCAGTATTTT	CASSLGVGAVSTDTQYF
TRBD2	TRBJ2-1	NA	TRBV7-8	TGTGCCAGCAGCTTAGTTTCCGGCGGGGGAGCAAATGAGCAGTTCTTC	CASSLVSGGGANEQFF
NA	TRBJ1-3	once	TRBV7-9	TGTGCCAGCAGCTTAGAGGGGTCCAGAGAGGGAAACACCATATATTTT	CASSLEGSREGNTIYF
NA	TRBJ1-4	NA	TRBV18	TGTGCCAGCTCACCATCGGGAACTAATGAAAAACTGTTTTTT	CASSPSGTNEKLFF
NA	TRBJ1-5	once	TRBV18	TGTGCCAGCTCACCTACTGCGGGGAGCGGCAATCAGCCCCAGCATTTT	CASSPTAGSGNQPQHF
TRBD1	TRBJ2-1	NA	TRBV7-2	TGTGCCAGCAGCTTAGACAGGGGCAATGAGCAGTTCTTC	CASSLDRGNEQFF
NA	TRBJ1-1	NA	TRBV3-1/TRBV3-2	TGTGCCAGCAGCCAAGGACAGGTTACCAACACTGAAGCTTTCTTT	CASSQGQVTNTEAFF